One T cell receptor beta chain is described in this entry. Antigen specificity is unknown. Every patient was affected by relapse after autologous stem cell transplantation, while exposure to brentuximab vedotin was not uniform. Method: immunoSEQ multiplex PCR; TCRdb's copy keeps in-frame clones and lacks some. This sample has 40,000 to 45,000 clones, with under 75% found just once. These data originate in a study of PD-1 blockade in classical Hodgkin lymphoma. Per the germline V gene, CDR1 is LGHNA and CDR2 is YSLEER. The CDR3 covers 16 residues. Trimming cost V 3 bases and J 8 bases, with 22 bases left between them. Study-level results: Patients who responded completely had about the same baseline diversity as newly diagnosed patients.

The chain uses TRBV4-3 and TRBJ1-2; maybe TRBD1 (6 bases). The TCR sequence derives from a human donor with classical Hodgkin lymphoma. The sequencing here drew on peripheral blood mononuclear cells (PBMCs), taken at baseline. Here the CDR3 reads CASSQSTGRGASGYTF. The CDR3 DNA reads as TGCGCCAGCAGCCAGTCCACAGGCAGGGGAGCCTCAGGCTACACCTTC.